This TCR beta chain was captured in a study of cytomegalovirus exposure and HLA in healthy donors listed by TCRdb under 2017. A note on the overall study: According to an earlier analysis of several hundred of the donors, about 179 million T cells yielded 117 million unique TCR beta sequences and about 300 Gb of sequence data. An early release covering roughly 640 HLA-typed donors comprised roughly 300 gigabases of sequencing data and 85 million or so unique TCR sequences. The genetic ancestry cluster associated with self-reported Caucasian donors included 70% to 85% of the roughly 380 genotyped donors. The study was designed to test whether signatures of past pathogen exposure could be identified by cataloging public T cell receptors. The T cell repertoires of 550 to 850 subjects were profiled by immunosequencing and related to cytomegalovirus serostatus. In addition to the first cohort of roughly 670 subjects, a separate validation cohort of 120 different subjects was used. High-throughput TCR immunosequencing, statistical association of individual TCRs with disease status, and machine learning were combined to predict cytomegalovirus infection status. A later analysis re-examined previously published TCR beta repertoires from roughly 720 donors and added high-resolution HLA genotyping to investigate patterns of TCR occurrence. The later analysis used no new phenotypic data to find candidate immune exposures, relying instead on TCR beta sequences and their occurrence across donors. To decide whether each TCR beta V gene segment behaved as functional or pseudogenic, an earlier analysis of 587 of the donors relied on high-throughput TCR beta sequencing. Donor age, sex, ethnicity and CMV serostatus were compiled together with the repertoire data. Genome-wide SNP genotypes for about three fifths of the 666 donors were used in a later genetic analysis, which treated that subset as a discovery cohort. Every repertoire in the discovery cohort had been generated on one and the same sequencing platform. HLA typing included class I and class II loci at four-digit resolution. The number of donors typed differed by locus, with 629-630 for A, B, C, DRB1 and DQB1, 522 for DQA1, nearly 610 for DPA1, and 472 for DPB1. Roughly 5 DR-DQ haplotypes were handled as single units for association and clustering because linkage in the cohort was strong. On average, over 200,000 unique TCR beta nucleotide sequences were sequenced per donor among 398 genotyped donors of the cohort, with 15% to 20% of those sequences being non-productive. Overall study outcomes, separate from this receptor: According to a later analysis, most CMV-associated TCR beta chains appeared to be HLA-restricted, and the HLA associations seemed to be driven largely by CMV exposure. Several of the top co-occurrence clusters appeared to be linked to parvovirus B19, influenza, CMV and Epstein-Barr virus, according to a later analysis. In a later analysis, HLA-associated TCR beta chains were found to be more clonally expanded and to have lower generation probabilities than equally common non-associated chains. Presence/absence analyses assumed roughly uniform sequencing depth across donors, an assumption that may not hold. It was suggested by the authors that the approach could potentially be generalized to other disease states and immunological phenotypes. In both the original and validation cohorts, the classifier was reported to diagnose cytomegalovirus status with high specificity and sensitivity. A total of fewer than 200 TCR beta chains were listed by the study as associated with cytomegalovirus. When HLA alleles, especially DR and DQ, strongly co-occurred, attributing TCR associations to individual alleles was difficult. In an earlier analysis of 587 of the donors, most TCR beta V segments appeared in productive rearrangements about 87% or about 30% of the time, broadly matching IMGT annotations. In a later genetic analysis, fewer N-insertions in productive TCRs were reported among donors in an Asian-associated ancestry cluster than the roughly 700-donor mean. Most TCR sequences were seen in very few donors, while some public TCRs were found in many individuals. Because HLA typing was missing for some donors at each locus, association tests included only the typed subset. This cohort had only TCR beta chains sequenced, and the lack of alpha or paired-chain data limited which features could be detected. Some 15 rarely observed V segments, including chromosome 9 orphons, were excluded from the earlier analysis of 550 to 700 of the donors because counts were too low. Linkage disequilibrium might explain the correlated functional status among segregating V segments, but an unknown experimental factor could not be ruled out. Three of the identified cytomegalovirus-associated TCR beta chains were confirmed in vitro to be specific for cytomegalovirus antigens. Specific HLA alleles were associated with 16,951 TCR beta sequences at a false discovery rate of 0.05 in a later analysis. The sequencing pipeline was judged likely to have produced a cluster of highly shared sequence variants as a technical artifact. Immune exposure information for the cohort was limited to CMV serostatus. An association between a missense DCLRE1C variant and V-gene and J-gene trimming of TCR beta chains was found in a later genetic analysis and replicated in an independent cohort. In a later analysis, the rate of TCR association differed among HLA loci, with DRB1 alleles having the most associated TCRs and HLA-C alleles having the fewest. A further reported finding was that TCR beta sequences accurately predicted the HLA-A and HLA-B alleles for most subjects in the first cohort.

The cohort was made up of approximately 670 healthy bone marrow donors. At the time of sampling, every cohort member was nominally healthy, though immune exposures that went unrecorded were likely present. The donor was CMV seronegative and belonged to the group of 380 or so seronegative cohort members. Each donor provided a peripheral blood sample, and peripheral blood mononuclear cells were used for TCR beta sequencing. The Qiagen DNeasy Blood Extraction Kit was used to extract genomic DNA from the blood cell samples. The protocol used for the library was the immunoSEQ multiplex PCR assay. For the multiplex PCR, a mixture combining 60 forward primers for TCR Vbeta segments and 13 reverse primers for TCR Jbeta segments was used. The CDR3 region of rearranged TCR beta genes was amplified from genomic DNA by a multiplex PCR assay. The Illumina HiSeq System was used to sequence the amplified TCR beta libraries as 87-base-pair reads. The study's own analysis went as follows. Across the roughly 640 repertoires, a later analysis counted roughly 84 million unique TCR beta chains, 9.5 million to 12 million of which were shared by at least two donors. Raw reads were error-corrected and collapsed into unique sequences by a nearest-neighbor algorithm in which closely related sequences were merged to remove PCR and sequencing errors. Alignment of CDR3 sequences to IMGT reference sequences was used to assign V, D and J gene segments. For a sequence to be retained, a match of at least six nucleotides was required to both a V gene segment and a J gene segment. Rearrangements were called productive when the CDR3 lacked stop codons and stayed in frame with V and J; all others were non-productive. CDR3 was defined according to IMGT convention as the region running from the second conserved V-encoded cysteine to the conserved J-encoded phenylalanine. The earlier analysis of a few hundred of the donors excluded sequences that lacked an unambiguous match to a single V gene segment. In an earlier analysis of approximately 500 of the donors, a V segment was called functional when productive rearrangements were above 56.7%, and segregating when the standard deviation between donors exceeded 5%. A statistical classification framework was developed to diagnose cytomegalovirus status using the catalog of TCR beta chain sequences. A later analysis assigned V and J genes by comparing TCR nucleotide sequences with IMGT/GENE-DB human TR gene sequences. In a later analysis, CDR3 sequences and most-parsimonious VDJ recombination scenarios were assigned using the TCRdist pipeline. In a later analysis, every TCR beta chain was defined by the combination of its CDR3 amino acid sequence and its V-gene family, and reads without a unique V-gene family were dropped. To address suspected cross-contamination and a sequencing artifact, a later analysis removed 450 to 700 highly shared, low-generation-probability nucleotide sequences. In a later analysis, a clonal expansion index for each public chain was calculated from normalized within-repertoire ranks of inferred template counts. Generation probabilities in a later analysis came from a VDJ recombination model fitted to out-of-frame rearrangements, and those results were checked against IGoR. In a later analysis, hypergeometric tests were used to score TCR-TCR, TCR-HLA and TCR-CMV co-occurrence, with a repertoire-size bias correction applied to TCR pairs. In a later analysis, false discovery rates were estimated by permuting HLA or CMV assignments 20 times. In a later analysis, co-occurring TCRs were grouped using DBSCAN, and TCRdist sequence similarity was added for clustering within HLA-allele-positive subsets. For co-occurrence clustering, repertoires with fewer than 30,000 or more than 120,000 public chains were excluded, along with roughly 5 repertoires with anomalous nucleotide sharing. The immuneACCESS repertoire file appears here via TCRdb, limited to in-frame rearrangements. These files lack a portion of the clones; in checked studies, under half of the deficit traces to unresolved V genes, and the cause of the others is not known. That table gives V, J and clone size, and the DNA gave D and trimming. The sample table shows about 130,000 clones, and under 90% are seen once. The top ten clones comprise about 4% of the sample.

This clone was seen a handful of times. It has no known antigen specificity. Per-nucleotide qualities are absent, and no much larger clonotype sits a single base away. The receptor was derived from a woman aged 40 to 50 in good health and CMV-seronegative. The sample consisted of PBMCs.

The CDR3 region: CASSQVSGVSYEQYF. The DNA sequence follows: TGCGCCAGCAGCCAAGTATCGGGGGTATCCTACGAGCAGTACTTC. The sequence links TRBV4-1 to TRBJ2-7; the D gene is perhaps TRBD2, from 6 matching bases. From its cysteine to its phenylalanine, the CDR3 spans 15 amino acids. Only CDR3 DNA is held: 45 bases, read in frame from base 1. At the junction V is shortened by 1 base and J by 1 base, with 11 bases in between. Via the germline V gene, CDR1 is MGHRA and CDR2 YSYEKL.